The 32 T cell receptor beta chains below all came from one sample that was sequenced in a study of Ad26.COV2.S vaccination and SARS-CoV-2 variants. Treatment: roughly 19 received Ad26.COV2.S at low or high dose, single or two shots; about 5 received placebo; per-sample allocation not given. All samples were drawn on day 63, counting from the first vaccine or placebo injection. Sequenced by immunoSEQ multiplex PCR; TCRdb stores in-frame clones only, minus some. Found here are under 550,000 clones, approximately 90% of them singletons; the top ten hold more than 9%. The sample was peripheral blood, taken in a trial of Ad26.COV2.S vaccine versus placebo. The receptors were gathered from a person between 18 and 65 years old who received the Ad26.COV2.S COVID-19 vaccine or a placebo.

DNA for the CDR3: TGTGCCACCAGTGATGCAAGCGGCCCTGCCCGGAATGAGCAGTTCTTC. This translates into CATSDASGPARNEQFF. V gene TRBV24-1 combines with J gene TRBJ2-1; a possible D gene is TRBD2 (5 bases). The CDR3 runs 16 residues. The V end was cut by 3 bases, the J end by 7 bases, with 18 bases between. The V gene's germline CDR1 is KGHDR and CDR2 SFDVKD.

V gene TRBV3-1 (or the pseudogene TRBV3-2) combines with J gene TRBJ2-1, with TRBD2 identical over 7 bases. Unmatched junction bases numbered 9, after V lost 4 bases and J lost 9 bases. This CDR3 contains 14 residues. The germline V gene encodes CDR1 LGHDT and CDR2 YNNKEL (reference sequence). CDR3 residues: CASSRSGLVGEQFF. The DNA of the CDR3 is TGTGCCAGCAGCCGATCCGGACTAGTTGGTGAGCAGTTCTTC.

The gene calls are TRBV12-3 or TRBV12-4 and TRBJ1-2; a possible D gene is TRBD1 (6 bases). V lost 3 bases and J lost 3, with 8 bases in between. The CDR3 consists of 13 residues. CDR3 residues: CASSFQGHYGYTF. For the CDR3, the DNA is TGTGCCAGCAGTTTCCAGGGGCACTATGGCTACACCTTC.

J is TRBJ2-3 and V is TRBV6-2 or TRBV6-3; no definite D call. There are 14 residues in the CDR3. CDR1 and CDR2 (germline): MNHEY, SVGEGT. V gave up 2 bases and J gave up 7 bases, with 13 bases separating them. The CDR3 bases are TGTGCCAGCAGTTACCCAGACTCCCAGAATACGCAGTATTTT. Translated: CASSYPDSQNTQYF.

Notes on this clone: This sample includes further DNA sequences coding for the same CDR3. This CDR3 is CASSLGGGYEQYF. DNA for the CDR3: TGTGCCAGCAGCTTAGGGGGTGGGTACGAGCAGTACTTC. The rearrangement joins TRBV11-3 to TRBJ2-7, with D hard to call. Trimming stripped 1 base from V and 4 bases from J, with 8 bases between. There are 13 residues in the CDR3. The germline V gene has CDR1 SGHNT and CDR2 YENEEA. Complete variable domain (other parts from reference TRBV11-3 and TRBJ2-7): EAGVVQSPRYKIIEKKQPVAFWCNPISGHNTLYWYLQNLGQGPELLIRYENEEAVDDSQLPKDRFSAERLKGVDSTLKIQPAELGDSAVYLCASSLGGGYEQYFGPGTRLTVT.

The V call is TRBV4-3, the J call TRBJ1-2; 7 bases agree with TRBD1. CDR1 and CDR2 (germline): LGHNA, YSLEER. The junction had 6 bases not matched to a gene; V was cut back by 7 bases and J by 4 bases. CDR3 length equals 13 residues. The CDR3 region is CASKGAHSYGYTF. The CDR3 nucleotides are TGCGCCAGCAAGGGGGCGCATTCCTATGGCTACACCTTC.

The chain recombines TRBV18 with TRBJ2-5; D unclear. V dropped 2 bases and J dropped 4 bases, with 11 bases sitting between them. This CDR3 is 14 amino acids long. CDR1 and CDR2 from the germline V gene are KGHSH and LQKENI. The CDR3 DNA is TGTGCCAGCTCACCAGCGGCAACCCGAGAGACCCAGTACTTC. It codes for CASSPAATRETQYF.

Of note for this clone: Different DNA sequences within this sample yield the same CDR3. V gene TRBV7-2 combines with J gene TRBJ2-7; 8 bases map to TRBD2. V gave up 1 base and J gave up 2 bases; unmatched junction bases: 4. The germline CDR1 and CDR2 sequences are SGHTA and FQGNSA. This CDR3 has 15 residues. The CDR3 spells CASSLGAGGPYEQYF. CDR3 sequence (DNA): TGTGCCAGCAGCTTAGGTGCGGGGGGACCCTACGAGCAGTACTTC.

The chain has TRBV4-3 and TRBJ2-1; a weak D match, TRBD1 (6 bases). V was clipped by 4 bases and J by 4 bases, with 14 bases between them. The CDR3 is 15 residues long. Germline V CDR1 and CDR2: LGHNA, YSLEER. CDR3 protein: CASSPFRDTYNEQFF. The CDR3 DNA follows: TGCGCCAGCAGCCCCTTCCGGGACACTTACAATGAGCAGTTCTTC.

This clone was picked up a small number of times. The chain couples TRBV6-5 to TRBJ2-7; 10 positions agree with TRBD1. The CDR3 sequence is 15 residues long. The trim removed 2 bases at V and 4 bases at J, leaving 5 bases unmatched. CDR1 and CDR2 (germline): MNHEY, SVGAGI. The CDR3, as DNA: TGTGCCAGCAGTTACGGGACAGGGGATATTTACGAGCAGTACTTC. This encodes CASSYGTGDIYEQYF.

This clone was picked up one time. The chain joins TRBV7-9 to TRBJ1-1, with a weak D call TRBD1 (5 bases). Trimming removed 3 bases from V and 1 base from J, with 12 bases in between. The CDR3 is 15 amino acids. Germline CDR1 is SEHNR and CDR2 is FQNEAQ (reference sequence). This chain's CDR3 is CASSLDLDRNTEAFF. The CDR3 bases are TGTGCCAGCAGCTTGGACTTAGACAGGAACACTGAAGCTTTCTTT.

The gene calls are TRBV7-9 and TRBJ2-2, with D perhaps TRBD2 (7 bases). V lost 1 base and J 5 bases, leaving 14 bases between the germline ends. The CDR3 is 16 amino acids. Germline CDR1 SEHNR, CDR2 FQNEAQ (reference sequence). The CDR3 is CASSLVGGARTGELFF. Here the CDR3 DNA reads TGTGCCAGCAGCTTAGTGGGGGGGGCGCGGACCGGGGAGCTGTTTTTT.

This CDR3 is CASSLERQGWGEKLFF. DNA for the CDR3: TGTGCCAGCAGCTTAGAGAGACAGGGCTGGGGTGAAAAACTGTTTTTT. The chain is built from TRBV7-2 and TRBJ1-4, with TRBD1 matching 7 bases. The germline V gene has CDR1 SGHTA and CDR2 FQGNSA. The CDR3 runs 16 residues. Trimming at V came to 1 base and at J to 7 bases, leaving 9 bases not matched to a gene.

The chain couples TRBV7-6 to TRBJ2-2; no definite D call. The CDR3 loop spans 15 amino acids. V lost 1 base to trimming and J lost 2 bases, with 8 bases between them. Germline V gene sequence: CDR1 SGHVS, CDR2 FNYEAQ. The CDR3 DNA reads TGTGCCAGCAGCTTAGTAGGGCTAAACACCGGGGAGCTGTTTTTT. Its translation: CASSLVGLNTGELFF. Combining the CDR3 with reference TRBV7-6 and TRBJ2-2 gives the whole variable domain GAGVSQSPRYKVTKRGQDVALRCDPISGHVSLYWYRQALGQGPEFLTYFNYEAQQDKSGLPNDRFSAERPEGSISTLTIQRTEQRDSAMYRCASSLVGLNTGELFFGEGSRLTVL.

The chain combines TRBV29-1 with TRBJ2-7, with D perhaps matching TRBD2 (7 bases). V dropped 7 bases and J dropped 2 bases, with 9 bases sitting between them. CDR3 size: 11 residues. The germline gives CDR1 SQVTM, CDR2 ANQGSEA. As DNA, the CDR3 is TGCAGCGCGGGGGGCGCCTACGAGCAGTACTTC. It encodes CSAGGAYEQYF.

The rearrangement joins TRBV7-6 to TRBJ2-2; D remains unclear. The V gene lost 8 bases and the J gene lost 0 bases, with 22 bases spanning the gap. This CDR3 is built from 18 residues. In germline, CDR1 is SGHVS, CDR2 FNYEAQ. The DNA for the CDR3 is TGTGCCAGCGGATCCCAGATCGGAAGAACGTCGAACACCGGGGAGCTGTTTTTT. It codes for CASGSQIGRTSNTGELFF.

The CDR3 reads CASNPGGSVPEKLFF. CDR3 coding DNA: TGTGCCAGCAACCCCGGGGGGTCGGTCCCGGAAAAACTGTTTTTT. V is TRBV7-9 and J is TRBJ1-4, with D possibly TRBD1 on 5 matching bases. CDR3 length: 15 residues. V lost 7 bases, J lost 8 bases, and 20 bases lay in between. Germline lookup yields CDR1 SEHNR and CDR2 FQNEAQ (reference sequence).

This clone was seen a single time. The CDR3 DNA follows: TGCGCCAGCAGCCAAGGGGACATTTACAATACGCAGTATTTT. Translating it yields CASSQGDIYNTQYF. The genes are TRBV4-3 and TRBJ2-3; perhaps TRBD1 as D (6 bases). The V gene lost 1 base and the J gene lost 7 bases, with 12 bases spanning the gap. Germline CDR1 and CDR2: LGHNA and YSLEER. The CDR3 runs to 14 residues.

The V gene is TRBV9, the J gene TRBJ2-7; perhaps D is TRBD1 or TRBD2 (5 bases each). Germline assignment: CDR1 SGDLS and CDR2 YYNGEE. V lost 0 bases, J lost 2 bases, and 9 bases lay in between. The CDR3 length is 14 residues. CDR3 protein: CASSVGRDAYEQYF. Here the CDR3 DNA reads TGTGCCAGCAGCGTAGGCAGGGACGCCTACGAGCAGTACTTC.

V and J are TRBV12-3 or TRBV12-4 and TRBJ1-2; maybe TRBD1 (5 bases). V was cut by 1 base and J by 8 bases, with 11 bases left in between. The CDR3 covers 13 residues. The CDR3 DNA is TGTGCCAGCAGTTTAGGGACAACGGGCGGCTACACCTTC. Its protein product is CASSLGTTGGYTF.

CDR3 in DNA: TGTGCCAGCAGCTTAGATCAGACTAGCAATGAGCAGTTCTTC. Protein product: CASSLDQTSNEQFF. The V call is TRBV11-3, the J call TRBJ2-1; TRBD2 might be the D (6 bases). V was cut by 0 bases and J by 6 bases, with 9 bases left in between. CDR1 and CDR2 (germline): SGHNT, YENEEA. The CDR3 loop spans 14 amino acids.

The V call is TRBV24-1, the J call TRBJ1-2; no firm D call. Germline values: CDR1 KGHDR, CDR2 SFDVKD. This CDR3 is 14 amino acids long. V was shortened by 8 bases and J by 2 bases, with 14 bases between the two germline ends. The CDR3 is CATTRILSNYGYTF. Here the CDR3 DNA reads TGTGCCACCACTCGAATCCTAAGCAACTATGGCTACACCTTC.

CDR3 in amino acids: CASSLQPTGSGGEETQYF. CDR3 DNA sequence: TGCGCCAGCAGCTTGCAGCCTACCGGGAGTGGGGGGGAGGAGACCCAGTACTTC. The chain carries TRBV5-1 and TRBJ2-5; 7 bases are a match to TRBD2. CDR3 size: 18 residues. Germline loops: CDR1 SGHRS, CDR2 YFSETQ. The J segment lost 5 bases and the V segment lost 1 base, leaving 17 bases of the junction unmatched.

The chain combines TRBV4-3 with TRBJ1-6; D remains ambiguous. Per the germline V gene, CDR1 is LGHNA and CDR2 is YSLEER. The CDR3 spans 18 residues. V was shortened by 2 bases and J by 0 bases, with 14 bases between the two germline ends. The CDR3 sequence: CASSQTGRPISYNSPLHF. In DNA, the CDR3 is TGCGCCAGCAGCCAAACTGGACGGCCTATCTCCTATAATTCACCCCTCCACTTT.

The chain employs TRBV7-9 and TRBJ1-1, with D perhaps TRBD1 (5 bases). Per the germline V gene, CDR1 is SEHNR and CDR2 is FQNEAQ (reference sequence). The CDR3 contains 14 residues. Trimming pared 2 bases from V and 3 bases from J, leaving 10 bases between. Written as DNA, the CDR3 is TGTGCCAGCAGCTTATGGGGGATCGACACTGAAGCTTTCTTT. This codes for CASSLWGIDTEAFF.

The rearrangement uses TRBV28 and TRBJ2-7; maybe TRBD1 (6 bases). CDR1 is MDHEN and CDR2 is SYDVKM in the germline V gene. This CDR3 is built from 19 residues. V dropped 7 bases and J dropped 4 bases, with 32 bases sitting between them. CDR3 nucleotides: TGTGCCAGCAATCGTCCGGGACAACCCCGAGACGGAGTTAGGTACGAGCAGTACTTC. This sequence encodes CASNRPGQPRDGVRYEQYF.

This sequence joins TRBV27 and TRBJ1-4; 7 nucleotides line up with TRBD1. The ends lost 4 bases at V and 0 bases at J; junction bases unmatched: 2. Germline V gene data show CDR1 as MNHEY and CDR2 as SMNVEV (reference sequence). The CDR3 runs 15 residues. CDR3 loop: CASSSGQSTNEKLFF. The CDR3 DNA is TGTGCCAGCAGTTCGGGACAGTCAACTAATGAAAAACTGTTTTTT. Variable domain in full (rest from reference TRBV27 and TRBJ1-4): EAQVTQNPRYLITVTGKKLTVTCSQNMNHEYMSWYRQDPGLGLRQIYYSMNVEVTDKGDVPEGYKVSRKEKRNFPLILESPSPNQTSLYFCASSSGQSTNEKLFFGSGTQLSVL.

CDR3 in DNA: TGTGCCAGCAGCTTAGTTAGCCCCAGTGAGCAGTTCTTC. Residues: CASSLVSPSEQFF. The chain links TRBV7-9 to TRBJ2-1; D is undetermined. The V gene's germline CDR1 is SEHNR and CDR2 FQNEAQ (reference sequence). The CDR3 length is 13 residues. Trimming took off 1 base at V and 9 bases at J, with 10 bases between the two ends.

This clone was seen once. This sequence joins TRBV7-9 and TRBJ2-7, with D perhaps matching TRBD2 (5 bases). Trimming stripped 3 bases from V and 2 bases from J, with 8 bases between. The germline V gene encodes CDR1 SEHNR and CDR2 FQNEAQ (reference sequence). This CDR3 contains 13 residues. The CDR3 DNA sequence: TGTGCCAGCAGCTTCGGACTTCCCTACGAGCAGTACTTC. Its protein product is CASSFGLPYEQYF.

The rearrangement uses TRBV7-8 and TRBJ2-1, with a weak D call TRBD2 (5 bases). From germline, CDR1 is SGHVS and CDR2 FQNEAQ. Deletions cut 5 bases from V and 2 bases from J, with 19 bases between. There are 17 residues in the CDR3. CDR3 residues: CASSLLSPGGPYNEQFF. The CDR3 nucleotides are TGTGCCAGCAGCCTCTTGTCTCCAGGAGGACCCTACAATGAGCAGTTCTTC.

The chain combines TRBV12-5 with TRBJ1-4; no clear D gene. Germline-derived CDR1 and CDR2 are LGHNT and FRNRAP. The CDR3 is 11 residues long. V shed 2 bases and J shed 8 bases, with 3 bases lying between them. The CDR3 loop is CASGLPEKLFF. The CDR3 DNA follows: TGTGCTAGTGGTTTGCCCGAAAAACTGTTTTTT.

This clone was recorded only once. The chain carries TRBV14 and TRBJ2-7, with 7 nucleotides matching TRBD1. Germline trimming cut 4 bases from V and 1 base from J; bases unmatched to any gene: 10. Per the germline V gene, CDR1 is SGHDN and CDR2 is FVKESK. This CDR3 region has 16 residues. CDR3 coding DNA: TGTGCCAGCAGCCCAAGACAGGGTTTTATGTCCTACGAGCAGTACTTC. Encoded protein: CASSPRQGFMSYEQYF.